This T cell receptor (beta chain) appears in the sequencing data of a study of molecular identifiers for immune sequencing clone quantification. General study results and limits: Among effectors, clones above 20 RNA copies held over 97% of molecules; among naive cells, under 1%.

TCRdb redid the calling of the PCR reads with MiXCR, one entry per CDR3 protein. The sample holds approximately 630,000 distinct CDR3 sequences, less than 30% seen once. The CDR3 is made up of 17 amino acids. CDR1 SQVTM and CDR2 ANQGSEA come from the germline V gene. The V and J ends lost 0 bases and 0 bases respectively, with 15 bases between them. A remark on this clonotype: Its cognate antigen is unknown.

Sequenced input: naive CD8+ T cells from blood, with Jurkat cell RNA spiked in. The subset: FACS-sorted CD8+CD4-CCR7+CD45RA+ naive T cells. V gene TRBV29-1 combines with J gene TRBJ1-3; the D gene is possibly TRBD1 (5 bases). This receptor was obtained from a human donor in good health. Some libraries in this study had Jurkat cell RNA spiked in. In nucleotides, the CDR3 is TGCAGCGTTGAAGAGGTTCAGGGACGGCTCTCTGGAAACACCATATATTTT. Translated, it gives CSVEEVQGRLSGNTIYF.